One sample yielded the 26 T cell receptor beta chains listed below, sequenced in a study of beta chain features in type 1 diabetes. Study-level points and caveats: Moderate but significant shortening of TCRB CDR3s was recorded in all four CD4+ subsets from Type 1 diabetes patients.

Their recognized antigens are unknown. Every bit of the isolated RNA underwent reverse transcription, so sequencing read expressed TCRB transcripts. Sequenced by immunoSEQ multiplex PCR; TCRdb stores in-frame clones only, minus some. The repertoire consists of around 250,000 clones, with 24% occurring once and the leading ten covering 0.012%. The sequencing sample was made of naive CD4+ T cells from blood. These receptors came from a woman in her 30s with type 1 diabetes.

This clone was found a few times. The rearrangement joins TRBV5-1 to TRBJ2-1; TRBD2 matches 9 bases. Germline CDR1 SGHRS, CDR2 YFSETQ. V was pared by 2 bases and J by 6 bases, with 15 bases of the junction left unmatched. The CDR3 consists of 18 residues. This CDR3 is CASSFQRASGKLGNEQFF. In DNA, the CDR3 is TGCGCCAGCAGCTTCCAGAGGGCTAGCGGGAAGCTTGGCAATGAGCAGTTCTTC.

The genes are TRBV4-1 and TRBJ2-7; TRBD2 matches 7 bases. Germline V gene lookup returns CDR1 MGHRA and CDR2 YSYEKL. The CDR3 totals 16 residues. The V and J ends lost 4 bases and 2 bases, in that order; junction bases with no gene match: 11. DNA of the CDR3: TGCGCCAGCAGCCCCGTACCGGGACTATCCGCCTACGAGCAGTACTTC. Encoded protein: CASSPVPGLSAYEQYF.

This chain links TRBV5-1 with TRBJ2-1; 11 positions match TRBD2. V lost 4 bases and J lost 7; bases outside the gene matches: 7. Germline CDR1 SGHRS, CDR2 YFSETQ. The CDR3 has 15 residues. DNA of the CDR3: TGCGCCAGCAGCCCCGGGACTAGCGGATGGAATGAGCAGTTCTTC. It translates to CASSPGTSGWNEQFF.

V gene TRBV5-1 combines with J gene TRBJ1-2, with D possibly matching TRBD1 (5 bases). V gave up 0 bases and J gave up 3 bases, with 9 bases separating them. The CDR3 spans 14 residues. The germline V gene has CDR1 SGHRS and CDR2 YFSETQ. The CDR3 DNA is TGCGCCAGCAGCTTGGGGGGGGTTGACTATGGCTACACCTTC. This translates into CASSLGGVDYGYTF.

The V gene is TRBV6-5, the J gene TRBJ1-5; D is ambiguous. Trimming cost V 2 bases and J 3 bases, with 8 bases left between them. This CDR3 is built from 14 residues. Germline loops: CDR1 MNHEY, CDR2 SVGAGI. CDR3 sequence reads: CASSYGQYNQPQHF. CDR3 DNA sequence: TGTGCCAGCAGTTACGGGCAGTACAATCAGCCCCAGCATTTT.

The chain employs TRBV6-5 and TRBJ2-3, with 7 nucleotides matching TRBD2. V gave up 0 bases and J gave up 1 base; unmatched junction bases: 4. This CDR3 comprises 16 residues. Looked up from germline, CDR1 is MNHEY and CDR2 is SVGAGI. The CDR3 nucleotides are TGTGCCAGCAGTTACTCATACACTAGCGGCACAGATACGCAGTATTTT. Translating it yields CASSYSYTSGTDTQYF.

This clone was seen more than once but under ten times. The chain joins TRBV18 to TRBJ2-5; D is perhaps TRBD2 (6 bases). The CDR3 contains 15 residues. The ends were cut back, 0 bases at V and 7 bases at J, with 15 bases in the middle. Germline lookup yields CDR1 KGHSH and CDR2 LQKENI. CDR3 nucleotides: TGTGCCAGCTCACCACCGGAGGGGCAGGGAGGGACCCAGTACTTC. This translates into CASSPPEGQGGTQYF.

This clone was seen a few times. The J gene is TRBJ2-1, the V gene TRBV9, with D hard to call. CDR1 is SGDLS and CDR2 is YYNGEE in the germline V gene. The CDR3 covers 13 residues. The V gene lost 3 bases and the J gene lost 5 bases, with 9 bases spanning the gap. The CDR3 protein is CASSARPDNEQFF. The DNA of the CDR3 is TGTGCCAGCAGCGCTCGTCCCGACAATGAGCAGTTCTTC.

The rearrangement uses TRBV21-1 and TRBJ2-7; the table's D call, TRBD1, has no DNA check behind it. TRBV21-1 is flagged as a pseudogene. The CDR3 has 12 residues. The CDR3 loop reads CAEHRVVYEQYF. The DNA for the CDR3 is TGTGCCGAACACAGGGTGGTCTACGAGCAGTACTTC.

The CDR3 sequence: CASSELAGDTDTQYF. In DNA, the CDR3 is TGTGCCAGCAGTGAATTAGCGGGGGACACAGATACGCAGTATTTT. This rearrangement joins TRBV2 to TRBJ2-3; 9 nucleotides match TRBD2. Germline V gene sequence: CDR1 SNHLY, CDR2 FYNNEI. This CDR3 contains 15 residues. V lost 2 bases and J lost 2; bases outside the gene matches: 2.

The chain employs TRBV7-9 and TRBJ1-2; D might be TRBD1 (6 bases). The CDR3 consists of 15 residues. The germline V and J ends were trimmed by 1 base and 4 bases, with 13 bases remaining between them. The V gene's germline CDR1 is SEHNR and CDR2 FQNEAQ (reference sequence). The CDR3 sequence: CASSLGAGATYGYTF. The CDR3 coding sequence is TGTGCCAGCAGCTTAGGGGCAGGGGCCACCTATGGCTACACCTTC.

This clone was found a few times. The CDR3 region has the DNA TGTGCCAGCAGCCCAGACAGGGTAACGTGGGAGCAGTACTTC. It specifies CASSPDRVTWEQYF. The chain is built from TRBV27 and TRBJ2-7, with 7 nucleotides matching TRBD1. This CDR3 comprises 14 residues. CDR1 and CDR2 (germline): MNHEY, SMNVEV (reference sequence). V lost 6 bases and J lost 7; bases outside the gene matches: 12.

The chain uses TRBV7-9 and TRBJ2-2, with a tentative D call TRBD2 (6 bases). V lost 1 base, J lost 10 bases, and 10 bases lay in between. The CDR3 contains 13 residues. Germline CDR1 is SEHNR and CDR2 is FQNEAQ (reference sequence). The CDR3 DNA reads as TGTGCCAGCAGCTTAGGGGACTTCGAGGAGCTGTTTTTT. The encoded protein is CASSLGDFEELFF.

This clone was seen only a few times. This chain connects TRBV7-9 to TRBJ2-5; 11 bases are a match to TRBD2. Trimming at V came to 3 bases and at J to 4 bases, leaving 1 base not matched to a gene. The CDR3 spans 14 residues. The germline V gene has CDR1 SEHNR and CDR2 FQNEAQ (reference sequence). Written as DNA, the CDR3 is TGTGCCAGCAGCTTCCTAGCGGGAGGAGAGACCCAGTACTTC. It translates to CASSFLAGGETQYF.

There are a few counts of this clone. The chain is built from TRBV28 and TRBJ2-7, with TRBD1 matching 7 bases. Germline V gene data show CDR1 as MDHEN and CDR2 as SYDVKM. The CDR3 contains 15 residues. V lost 5 bases to trimming and J lost 5 bases; unmatched junction nucleotides: 12. In nucleotides, the CDR3 is TGTGCCAGCAGTCTCCCATCGACAGGGCGCAACGAGCAGTACTTC. Translated: CASSLPSTGRNEQYF.

The chain carries TRBV28 and TRBJ2-4; 9 bases are shared with TRBD1. V trimming: 5 bases; J trimming: 3 bases; junction bases outside the gene matches: 2. This CDR3 contains 14 residues. Germline loops: CDR1 MDHEN, CDR2 SYDVKM. The CDR3 DNA reads as TGTGCCAGCAGTACGGGACAGGGCAAAAACATTCAGTACTTC. Translating gives CASSTGQGKNIQYF.

This clone has more than one count but fewer than ten. The rearrangement uses TRBV4-2 and TRBJ2-7; tentatively, D is TRBD1 (5 bases). V was trimmed by 1 base and J by 1 base, leaving 8 bases between them. The germline CDR1 and CDR2 sequences are LGHNA and YNFKEQ. The CDR3 loop spans 14 amino acids. CDR3 sequence: CASSQGGISYEQYF. CDR3 nucleotides: TGTGCCAGCAGCCAAGGGGGCATATCCTACGAGCAGTACTTC.

This chain connects TRBV5-1 to TRBJ2-1, with TRBD1 matching over 7 bases. Germline V CDR1 and CDR2: SGHRS, YFSETQ. The CDR3 is made up of 15 amino acids. Trimming cost V 6 bases and J 4 bases; bases outside gene matches: 10. CDR3 amino acids: CASTSRDSGYNEQFF. The CDR3 DNA sequence: TGCGCCAGCACCTCCCGGGACAGTGGATACAATGAGCAGTTCTTC.

V gene TRBV5-4 combines with J gene TRBJ2-5; weak D call: TRBD2 (6 bases). The CDR3 is made up of 13 amino acids. Germline V gene lookup returns CDR1 SGHNT and CDR2 YYREEE (reference sequence). V lost 3 bases and J lost 5, with 11 bases in between. CDR3 region: CASSSTSLETQYF. The DNA for the CDR3 is TGTGCCAGCAGCTCAACTAGCTTGGAGACCCAGTACTTC.

V usage is TRBV19 and J usage is TRBJ2-1; 8 positions agree with TRBD2. The length of the CDR3 is 14 residues. The germline gives CDR1 LNHDA, CDR2 SQIVND (reference sequence). V was pared by 1 base and J by 7 bases, with 3 bases of the junction left unmatched. The CDR3 nucleotides read TGTGCCAGTAGTATAGCGGGAGGGTCTAATGAGCAGTTCTTC. Translation gives CASSIAGGSNEQFF.

The rearrangement links TRBV2 to TRBJ2-4; possible D gene TRBD1, 5 bases. CDR1 and CDR2 from the germline V gene are SNHLY and FYNNEI. The V end was cut by 8 bases, the J end by 0 bases, with 11 bases between. The CDR3 is 14 residues long. The CDR3 loop is CASGATIAKNIQYF. The DNA for the CDR3 is TGTGCCAGCGGGGCCACAATAGCCAAAAACATTCAGTACTTC.

The chain uses TRBV27 and TRBJ2-7; 12 bases agree with TRBD2. The CDR3 sequence is 15 residues long. The germline V gene has CDR1 MNHEY and CDR2 SMNVEV (reference sequence). The J segment lost 6 bases and the V segment lost 4 bases, leaving 7 bases of the junction unmatched. The CDR3 loop reads CASSSPTSGSREQYF. The CDR3 DNA is TGTGCCAGCAGTTCGCCGACTAGCGGGAGTCGCGAGCAGTACTTC.

A few counts support this clone. The V call is TRBV5-1, the J call TRBJ2-5; D is unclear. V lost 3 bases and J lost 0, with 3 bases in between. The germline gives CDR1 SGHRS, CDR2 YFSETQ. The CDR3 covers 12 residues. CDR3 bases: TGCGCCAGCAGCTCGTACCAAGAGACCCAGTACTTC. Protein product: CASSSYQETQYF.

The V gene is TRBV28, the J gene TRBJ2-7; 8 positions match TRBD1. The germline CDR1 and CDR2 sequences are MDHEN and SYDVKM. The CDR3 runs to 14 residues. Unmatched junction bases numbered 5, after V lost 5 bases and J lost 2 bases. CDR3 coding DNA: TGTGCCAGCAGTGCCGGACAGGGACCCTACGAGCAGTACTTC. It encodes CASSAGQGPYEQYF. Based on the CDR3 plus reference TRBV28 and TRBJ2-7, the full variable domain is DVKVTQSSRYLVKRTGEKVFLECVQDMDHENMFWYRQDPGLGLRLIYFSYDVKMKEKGDIPEGYSVSREKKERFSLILESASTNQTSMYLCASSAGQGPYEQYFGPGTRLTVT.

This clone was seen a handful of times. The rearrangement links TRBV5-4 to TRBJ1-2; 8 bases align to TRBD1. The CDR3 contains 13 residues. The V gene's germline CDR1 is SGHNT and CDR2 YYREEE (reference sequence). Trimming removed 3 bases from V and 4 bases from J; junction bases left unmatched: 2. The CDR3 reads CASSSDRAYGYTF. CDR3 sequence (DNA): TGTGCCAGCAGCTCGGACAGGGCCTATGGCTACACCTTC. Filled out from reference TRBV5-4 and TRBJ1-2, the complete variable domain reads ETGVTQSPTHLIKTRGQQVTLRCSSQSGHNTVSWYQQALGQGPQFIFQYYREEENGRGNFPPRFSGLQFPNYSSELNVNALELDDSALYLCASSSDRAYGYTFGSGTRLTVV.

The rearrangement uses TRBV30 and TRBJ1-3; D uncertain. The ends were cut back, 0 bases at V and 0 bases at J, with 9 bases in the middle. Germline lookup yields CDR1 GTSNPN and CDR2 SVGIG (reference sequence). The CDR3 consists of 15 residues. CDR3 DNA sequence: TGTGCCTGGAGTGTACTTCCTAGCTCTGGAAACACCATATATTTT. This codes for CAWSVLPSSGNTIYF.